The 24 T cell receptor beta chains presented below share a single source sample, sequenced in a study of Ad26.COV2.S vaccination and SARS-CoV-2 variants. Profiling relied on immunoSEQ multiplex PCR, and the TCRdb table lists in-frame clones only, not all of them. This sample has about 280,000 clones, with 87% found just once. Sample treatment: 15 to 20 received Ad26.COV2.S at low or high dose, single or two shots; 5 received placebo; per-sample allocation not given. Specimen acquisition occurred on day 63 following the initial vaccine or placebo injection. The material sequenced was peripheral blood, taken in a trial of Ad26.COV2.S vaccine versus placebo. Receptor source: a person between 18 and 65 years old who received the Ad26.COV2.S COVID-19 vaccine or a placebo.

The chain uses TRBV7-2 and TRBJ2-1; 13 nucleotides align to TRBD2. The CDR3 contains 17 residues. Germline-derived CDR1 and CDR2 are SGHTA and FQGNSA. The V and J ends lost 3 bases and 3 bases, in that order; junction bases with no gene match: 5. CDR3 in DNA: TGTGCCAGCAGCTTTAGACTAGCGGGAGGTGTCTACAATGAGCAGTTCTTC. Its protein product is CASSFRLAGGVYNEQFF.

V is TRBV2 and J is TRBJ2-7; possible D gene TRBD1, 5 bases. The V end lost 6 bases, the J end lost 7 bases, and 7 bases lay between the germline ends. Per the germline V gene, CDR1 is SNHLY and CDR2 is FYNNEI. CDR3 length equals 10 residues. CDR3 sequence reads: CASRAGEQYF. In DNA, the CDR3 is TGTGCCAGCAGAGCAGGGGAGCAGTACTTC.

The V and J genes are TRBV28 and TRBJ1-4, with a weak D call TRBD1 (6 bases). In germline, CDR1 is MDHEN, CDR2 SYDVKM. This CDR3 region has 14 residues. V shed 7 bases and J shed 4 bases, with 13 bases lying between them. The CDR3, as DNA: TGTGCCAGCACCGAGAGGACAGTTAATGAAAAACTGTTTTTT. Translation: CASTERTVNEKLFF.

The chain employs TRBV3-1 (or the pseudogene TRBV3-2) and TRBJ1-4; weak D call: TRBD1 (6 bases). Germline CDR1 reads LGHDT; CDR2 reads YNNKEL (reference sequence). The V end lost 4 bases, the J end lost 6 bases, and 12 bases lay between the germline ends. This CDR3 has 14 amino acids. The CDR3 sequence: CASSRRGRDEKLFF. The CDR3 nucleotides read TGTGCCAGCAGCCGACGGGGGCGGGATGAAAAACTGTTTTTT.

This clone was observed once. The V and J genes are TRBV30 and TRBJ1-4; TRBD1 might be the D (5 bases). V lost 0 bases to trimming and J lost 8 bases, with 10 bases between them. The CDR3 has 13 residues. The germline V gene has CDR1 GTSNPN and CDR2 SVGIG (reference sequence). The DNA of the CDR3 is TGTGCCTGGAGTGTACGAAACAGGGAAAAACTGTTTTTT. Translation gives CAWSVRNREKLFF.

The chain is built from TRBV11-2 and TRBJ2-7; 9 positions agree with TRBD2. With V trimmed by 3 bases and J by 5 bases, 8 bases remained unmatched. The CDR3 is 15 amino acids. The V gene's germline CDR1 is SGHAT and CDR2 FQNNGV. The CDR3 DNA is TGTGCCAGCAGCTTCTATAGCGGGAGTCGCCACGAGCAGTACTTC. This translates into CASSFYSGSRHEQYF.

V gene TRBV29-1 combines with J gene TRBJ1-2; 8 bases are a match to TRBD1. The germline gives CDR1 SQVTM, CDR2 ANQGSEA. V gave up 1 base and J gave up 6 bases; unmatched junction bases: 1. CDR3 length equals 12 residues. CDR3 in amino acids: CSVEVRGHGYTF. Here the CDR3 DNA reads TGCAGCGTTGAAGTCAGGGGGCATGGCTACACCTTC.

This chain connects TRBV7-9 to TRBJ1-1; no firm D call. V was cut by 1 base and J by 5 bases, with 5 bases left in between. The germline gives CDR1 SEHNR, CDR2 FQNEAQ (reference sequence). This CDR3 is 12 amino acids long. CDR3 sequence: CASSLGETEAFF. Written as DNA, the CDR3 is TGTGCCAGCAGCTTAGGAGAGACTGAAGCTTTCTTT.

The chain employs TRBV29-1 and TRBJ2-3; 8 nucleotides align to TRBD2. Germline trimming cut 3 bases from V and 4 bases from J; bases unmatched to any gene: 6. The CDR3 totals 14 residues. Per germline, CDR1 SQVTM and CDR2 ANQGSEA. The CDR3 region has the DNA TGCAGCGTTGAGGGGAGAGCGGGAGCAGATACGCAGTATTTT. It encodes CSVEGRAGADTQYF.

V gene TRBV29-1 combines with J gene TRBJ2-7; 7 bases agree with TRBD1. The V and J ends lost 7 bases and 4 bases, in that order; junction bases with no gene match: 7. This CDR3 contains 12 residues. The V gene's germline CDR1 is SQVTM and CDR2 ANQGSEA. The CDR3 DNA is TGCAGCGCCTTGACGACAGGGTACGAGCAGTACTTC. As protein: CSALTTGYEQYF.

This clone was recorded a few times. This chain joins TRBV6-5 and TRBJ2-7; 8 nucleotides agree with TRBD2. V shed 7 bases, J shed 3 bases, and the junction held 5 bases outside the gene matches. This CDR3 has 13 residues. Germline V lookup: CDR1 MNHEY, CDR2 SVGAGI. CDR3 sequence reads: CASKNGGVYEQYF. CDR3 nucleotides: TGTGCCAGCAAAAACGGGGGGGTCTACGAGCAGTACTTC.

The chain has TRBV28 and TRBJ1-1; D uncertain. The CDR3 loop spans 14 amino acids. Trimming shortened V by 5 bases and J by 0 bases, and 10 bases separated the two germline ends. Germline CDR1 MDHEN, CDR2 SYDVKM. The CDR3 is CASSPMGMNTEAFF. CDR3 DNA: TGTGCCAGCAGTCCCATGGGGATGAACACTGAAGCTTTCTTT.

This chain joins TRBV11-2 and TRBJ1-2; 7 bases align to TRBD1. V was pared by 5 bases and J by 0 bases, with 12 bases of the junction left unmatched. CDR1 is SGHAT, CDR2 FQNNGV, per germline. The CDR3 consists of 17 residues. CDR3 region: CASSPTGSTYTNYGYTF. For the CDR3, the DNA is TGTGCCAGCAGCCCGACAGGGTCTACTTATACTAACTATGGCTACACCTTC.

The V gene is TRBV10-2, the J gene TRBJ2-3, with 10 nucleotides matching TRBD2. The length of the CDR3 is 17 residues. Germline V lookup: CDR1 WSHSY, CDR2 SAAADI. With 3 bases clipped from V and 4 bases from J, the junction kept 10 bases outside the gene matches. CDR3 in amino acids: CASSEGASGGRADTQYF. For the CDR3, the DNA is TGCGCCAGCAGTGAAGGGGCTAGCGGGGGAAGGGCAGATACGCAGTATTTT.

V and J are TRBV7-8 and TRBJ1-1; tentatively, D is TRBD1 (6 bases). With 5 bases removed from V and 4 bases from J, the gap between germline ends came to 14 bases. This CDR3 has 14 amino acids. The V gene's germline CDR1 is SGHVS and CDR2 FQNEAQ. This chain's CDR3 is CASSQGGAVTEAFF. Here the CDR3 DNA reads TGTGCCAGCAGCCAAGGGGGGGCAGTCACTGAAGCTTTCTTT.

CDR3 loop: CASSLQFQGISYEQYF. The CDR3 DNA is TGTGCCAGCAGTTTACAGTTCCAGGGGATTAGCTACGAGCAGTACTTC. V and J are TRBV28 and TRBJ2-7; a weak D match, TRBD1 (6 bases). The V end was cut by 2 bases, the J end by 3 bases, with 17 bases between. The CDR3 length is 16 residues. Per germline, CDR1 MDHEN and CDR2 SYDVKM. The full variable domain, its missing parts supplied by reference TRBV28 and TRBJ2-7, is DVKVTQSSRYLVKRTGEKVFLECVQDMDHENMFWYRQDPGLGLRLIYFSYDVKMKEKGDIPEGYSVSREKKERFSLILESASTNQTSMYLCASSLQFQGISYEQYFGPGTRLTVT.

The sample holds a few counts of this clone. The J gene is TRBJ1-1, the V gene TRBV11-1, with D tentatively TRBD1 (5 bases). The ends were cut back, 5 bases at V and 5 bases at J, with 15 bases in the middle. The germline V gene has CDR1 SGHAT and CDR2 FQDESV (reference sequence). This CDR3 is built from 14 residues. CDR3 sequence (DNA): TGTGCCAGCAGCCTGACGGGGGATGGGACTGAAGCTTTCTTT. Translation gives CASSLTGDGTEAFF.

The chain links TRBV3-1 (or the pseudogene TRBV3-2) to TRBJ1-2, with D perhaps matching TRBD1 (6 bases). V lost 6 bases, J lost 1 base, and 15 bases lay in between. Germline CDR1 is LGHDT and CDR2 is YNNKEL (reference sequence). The CDR3 is 15 residues long. CDR3: CASRGLRGINYGYTF. The CDR3 region has the DNA TGTGCCAGCAGGGGCCTAAGGGGGATTAACTATGGCTACACCTTC.

This clone is a singleton in its sample. The rearrangement joins TRBV6-4 to TRBJ1-1; possibly TRBD1 for D (5 bases). Trimming cost V 0 bases and J 6 bases, with 20 bases left between them. This CDR3 is built from 17 residues. CDR1 MRHNA and CDR2 SNTAGT come from the germline V gene. The CDR3 nucleotides are TGTGCCAGCAGTGACTCTCCTGGCGTCTGGCCGGGGGCTGAAGCTTTCTTT. Its translation is CASSDSPGVWPGAEAFF.

The rearrangement links TRBV20-1 to TRBJ2-1; the D gene is possibly TRBD2 (5 bases). V shed 7 bases and J shed 2 bases, with 15 bases lying between them. Germline CDR1 and CDR2: DFQATT and SNEGSKA (reference sequence). The CDR3 extends over 14 amino acids. This CDR3 is CSGSRRATYNEQFF. CDR3 DNA: TGCAGTGGTAGTCGGCGGGCAACCTACAATGAGCAGTTCTTC.

The chain employs TRBV2 and TRBJ1-4; 9 bases line up with TRBD1. CDR3 length: 15 residues. Germline V gives CDR1 SNHLY, CDR2 FYNNEI. V lost 4 bases, J lost 6 bases, and 6 bases stayed unmatched. CDR3 loop: CASSGGTGLDEKLFF. The CDR3 nucleotides read TGTGCCAGCAGTGGAGGGACAGGGTTGGATGAAAAACTGTTTTTT.

J is TRBJ2-6 and V is TRBV7-9; possible D gene TRBD1, 6 bases. The CDR3 is made up of 17 amino acids. V lost 8 bases and J lost 1, with 18 bases in between. Per germline, CDR1 SEHNR and CDR2 FQNEAQ (reference sequence). The CDR3 DNA reads TGTGCCAGCGCCCTTGACAGGAAATTTTCTGGGGCCAACGTCCTGACTTTC. This translates into CASALDRKFSGANVLTF. The full variable domain, completed using reference TRBV7-9 and TRBJ2-6, is DTGVSQNPRHKITKRGQNVTFRCDPISEHNRLYWYRQTLGQGPEFLTYFQNEAQLEKSRLLSDRFSAERPKGSFSTLEIQRTEQGDSAMYLCASALDRKFSGANVLTFGAGSRLTVL.

The chain links TRBV5-6 to TRBJ2-3; a possible D gene is TRBD1 (5 bases). This CDR3 has 15 residues. V lost 1 base and J 2 bases, leaving 11 bases between the germline ends. The germline CDR1 and CDR2 sequences are SGHDT and YYEEEE. CDR3 sequence reads: CASSLFQGTTDTQYF. The CDR3 bases are TGTGCCAGCAGCTTGTTTCAGGGAACCACAGATACGCAGTATTTT.

The genes are TRBV29-1 and TRBJ1-2; TRBD1 aligns across 9 bases. There are 12 residues in the CDR3. The germline V gene has CDR1 SQVTM and CDR2 ANQGSEA. V shed 5 bases, J shed 6 bases, and the junction held 4 bases outside the gene matches. DNA of the CDR3: TGCAGCGTTCGACGGGACAGGGATGGCTACACCTTC. Translation gives CSVRRDRDGYTF.